This is a list of T cell receptor beta chains from one sample in a study of OX40 agonist ivuxolimab in advanced cancers. Produced via immunoSEQ multiplex PCR; TCRdb's table is partial and in-frame only. The repertoire holds more than 95,000 clones, with 85% to 95% as singletons. Source: CD4+ or CD8+ T cells sorted from blood, taken in a trial of the OX40 agonist ivuxolimab. The receptor source for this set is an adult with an advanced solid tumor such as melanoma, head and neck, liver or kidney cancer. Each CDR3 is given with its conserved first and last residue. Each record gives: clone size, V gene, D gene, J gene, CDR3 protein, CDR3 DNA. The D gene is left open where the match is weak. Some rows mark clone size as missing; the rest say once, few, many or name a class of expanded clone.

abundance: .; v_gene: TRBV19; d_gene: TRBD1; j_gene: TRBJ1-2; CDR3aa: CASSKRQGAYYGYTF; CDR3nt: TGTGCCAGTAGTAAGAGACAGGGGGCGTACTATGGCTACACCTTC
abundance: .; v_gene: TRBV29-1; d_gene: TRBD2; j_gene: TRBJ2-2; CDR3aa: CSASVVRGVGTGELFF; CDR3nt: TGCAGCGCCTCGGTTGTGCGGGGGGTGGGCACCGGGGAGCTGTTTTTT
abundance: .; v_gene: TRBV7-6; d_gene: .; j_gene: TRBJ1-3; CDR3aa: CASSSPLSSGNTIYF; CDR3nt: TGTGCCAGCAGCTCGCCCTTGAGCTCTGGAAACACCATATATTTT
abundance: once; v_gene: TRBV11-2; d_gene: .; j_gene: TRBJ1-1; CDR3aa: CASSLLRDTEAFF; CDR3nt: TGTGCCAGCAGCTTACTTCGGGACACTGAAGCTTTCTTT
abundance: .; v_gene: TRBV18; d_gene: TRBD1; j_gene: TRBJ2-1; CDR3aa: CASSPPPGGSEQFF; CDR3nt: TGTGCCAGCTCACCACCTCCAGGGGGATCTGAGCAGTTCTTC
abundance: .; v_gene: TRBV28; d_gene: TRBD1; j_gene: TRBJ2-7; CDR3aa: CASSPGQRYEQYF; CDR3nt: TGTGCCAGCAGCCCGGGACAGCGCTACGAGCAGTACTTC
abundance: .; v_gene: TRBV28; d_gene: .; j_gene: TRBJ2-7; CDR3aa: CAIQPGVSYEQYF; CDR3nt: TGTGCCATCCAACCGGGTGTTTCCTACGAGCAGTACTTC
abundance: .; v_gene: TRBV28; d_gene: .; j_gene: TRBJ1-2; CDR3aa: CASSLGHGYTF; CDR3nt: TGTGCCAGCAGTTTAGGCCATGGCTACACCTTC
abundance: .; v_gene: TRBV9; d_gene: .; j_gene: TRBJ1-5; CDR3aa: CASSVGFSSNQPQHF; CDR3nt: TGTGCCAGCAGCGTAGGTTTCAGTAGCAATCAGCCCCAGCATTTT
abundance: .; v_gene: TRBV5-4; d_gene: .; j_gene: TRBJ2-1; CDR3aa: CASSPPIVEHSYNEQFF; CDR3nt: TGTGCCAGCAGCCCACCAATAGTAGAACACTCCTACAATGAGCAGTTCTTC
abundance: few; v_gene: TRBV7-8; d_gene: .; j_gene: TRBJ1-3; CDR3aa: CASSYSRAGGNTIYF; CDR3nt: TGTGCCAGCAGCTATTCTAGAGCGGGAGGAAACACCATATATTTT
abundance: .; v_gene: TRBV15; d_gene: TRBD2; j_gene: TRBJ2-6; CDR3aa: CATSSAGLGGRAGANVLTF; CDR3nt: TGTGCCACCAGCAGCGCAGGGCTAGGCGGGAGAGCAGGGGCCAACGTCCTGACTTTC
abundance: .; v_gene: TRBV11-2; d_gene: TRBD1; j_gene: TRBJ2-7; CDR3aa: CASSLKPTGIPYEQYF; CDR3nt: TGTGCCAGCAGCTTAAAACCGACAGGGATTCCCTACGAGCAGTACTTC
abundance: .; v_gene: TRBV10-3; d_gene: .; j_gene: TRBJ2-3; CDR3aa: CAISGVAGGTDTQYF; CDR3nt: TGTGCCATCAGTGGAGTTGCAGGGGGCACAGATACGCAGTATTTT